These 25 T cell receptor beta chains were sequenced from one sample in a study of T cell responses to AZD1222 COVID-19 vaccine. The repertoire was sequenced with immunoSEQ multiplex PCR; TCRdb's copy has only in-frame clones and lacks some. Here the sample spans more than 95,000 clones, 91% being singletons. The input for sequencing was peripheral blood, taken on day 0 of AZD1222 vaccination. These receptors all come from an adult in good health.

This clone was found once. The V gene is TRBV2, the J gene TRBJ2-3; no reliable D call. Trimming removed 7 bases from V and 2 bases from J, with 13 bases in between. Germline V gives CDR1 SNHLY, CDR2 FYNNEI. This CDR3 spans 14 amino acids. CDR3 loop: CASTPFATTDTQYF. The CDR3 DNA is TGTGCCAGCACCCCTTTCGCGACCACAGATACGCAGTATTTT.

The CDR3 here is CASSLPGRSSYEQYF. As DNA, the CDR3 is TGTGCCAGCAGCCTGCCGGGACGGAGCTCCTACGAGCAGTACTTC. This chain joins TRBV5-4 and TRBJ2-7; D may match TRBD1 or TRBD2 (5 bases each). CDR1 SGHNT and CDR2 YYREEE come from the germline V gene (reference sequence). The CDR3 contains 15 residues. Between the trimmed V and J ends, which lost 4 bases and 0 bases, there was a span of 14 bases.

The chain carries TRBV20-1 and TRBJ2-7; tentative D call: TRBD2 (5 bases). V lost 8 bases to trimming and J lost 1 base, with 9 bases between them. Germline V lookup: CDR1 DFQATT, CDR2 SNEGSKA (reference sequence). CDR3 length equals 11 residues. The CDR3 nucleotides are TGCAGTCTCCGGGATTCCTACGAGCAGTACTTC. This encodes CSLRDSYEQYF.

The chain employs TRBV30 and TRBJ1-5, with D possibly matching TRBD1 (6 bases). The CDR3 totals 14 residues. V lost 0 bases and J lost 3, with 9 bases in between. Germline values: CDR1 GTSNPN, CDR2 SVGIG (reference sequence). The CDR3 DNA reads as TGTGCCTGGAGTGTAGACAGGTTCAATCAGCCCCAGCATTTT. It translates to CAWSVDRFNQPQHF. Looking up the rest from reference TRBV30 and TRBJ1-5 gives the full variable domain: SQTIHQWPATLVQPVGSPLSLECTVEGTSNPNLYWYRQAAGRGLQLLFYSVGIGQISSEVPQNLSASRPQDRQFILSSKKLLLSDSGFYLCAWSVDRFNQPQHFGDGTRLSIL.

This chain links TRBV28 with TRBJ2-1, with D perhaps TRBD1 (6 bases). Deletions cut 4 bases from V and 7 bases from J, with 20 bases between. The CDR3 spans 16 residues. Germline-derived CDR1 and CDR2 are MDHEN and SYDVKM. CDR3 bases: TGTGCCAGCAGTTCTCCTGGGACACGGGGCTTGAATGAGCAGTTCTTC. Translation: CASSSPGTRGLNEQFF. Combining the CDR3 with reference TRBV28 and TRBJ2-1 gives the whole variable domain DVKVTQSSRYLVKRTGEKVFLECVQDMDHENMFWYRQDPGLGLRLIYFSYDVKMKEKGDIPEGYSVSREKKERFSLILESASTNQTSMYLCASSSPGTRGLNEQFFGPGTRLTVL.

The chain combines TRBV4-2 with TRBJ2-7; tentative D call: TRBD2 (7 bases). The germline gives CDR1 LGHNA, CDR2 YNFKEQ. The CDR3 has 15 residues. The V end lost 2 bases, the J end lost 5 bases, and 16 bases lay between the germline ends. CDR3 coding DNA: TGTGCCAGCAGCCAAAGGGGGGAGGGCCCCAACGAGCAGTACTTC. Translated, it gives CASSQRGEGPNEQYF.

This chain links TRBV11-2 with TRBJ2-3; D could derive from TRBD1 or TRBD2 (5 bases each). Germline CDR1 is SGHAT and CDR2 is FQNNGV. The V end lost 3 bases, the J end lost 2 bases, and 12 bases lay between the germline ends. CDR3 length: 15 amino acids. CDR3 protein: CASSLRWDVTDTQYF. The CDR3 coding sequence is TGTGCCAGCAGCTTGAGATGGGACGTCACAGATACGCAGTATTTT.

The J gene is TRBJ2-7, the V gene TRBV28, with 12 positions matching TRBD2. Looked up from germline, CDR1 is MDHEN and CDR2 is SYDVKM. The trim removed 5 bases at V and 0 bases at J, leaving 14 bases unmatched. The CDR3 extends over 19 amino acids. Here the CDR3 reads CASSLYIGLAGQSSYEQYF. The CDR3 DNA sequence: TGTGCCAGCAGTCTATACATCGGACTAGCGGGGCAAAGCTCCTACGAGCAGTACTTC.

The chain recombines TRBV5-1 with TRBJ2-1, with TRBD2 identical over 9 bases. The V gene end was trimmed by 4 bases and the J gene end by 0 bases; junction bases not matched to a gene: 2. Germline lookup yields CDR1 SGHRS and CDR2 YFSETQ. CDR3 size: 15 residues. The chain's CDR3 is CASSNSGSSYNEQFF. CDR3 DNA sequence: TGCGCCAGCAGCAATAGCGGGAGCTCCTACAATGAGCAGTTCTTC.

The chain combines TRBV9 with TRBJ1-1; D is uncertain. Germline loops: CDR1 SGDLS, CDR2 YYNGEE. There are 13 residues in the CDR3. V lost 5 bases and J lost 5, with 13 bases in between. The CDR3 here is CASRGGAGTEAFF. CDR3 DNA: TGTGCCAGCAGAGGAGGAGCCGGTACTGAAGCTTTCTTT.

This clone has just a few counts. The chain joins TRBV29-1 to TRBJ2-7, with D tentatively TRBD2 (6 bases). Germline V gene lookup returns CDR1 SQVTM and CDR2 ANQGSEA. The CDR3 has 13 amino acids. V was cut by 5 bases and J by 9 bases, with 20 bases left in between. The CDR3: CSVQPAGLPAQYF. DNA for the CDR3: TGCAGCGTTCAACCGGCGGGGCTCCCAGCGCAGTACTTC.

The genes are TRBV27 and TRBJ2-7; 9 bases line up with TRBD2. The ends lost 2 bases at V and 3 bases at J; junction bases unmatched: 5. The CDR3 contains 15 residues. Per germline, CDR1 MNHEY and CDR2 SMNVEV (reference sequence). The CDR3 sequence is CASSLRREGVYEQYF. The CDR3 DNA follows: TGTGCCAGCAGTTTAAGGCGGGAGGGGGTCTACGAGCAGTACTTC.

V gene TRBV3-1 (or the pseudogene TRBV3-2) combines with J gene TRBJ2-2; D possibly corresponds to TRBD1 (6 bases). CDR3 length equals 16 residues. The germline V gene encodes CDR1 LGHDT and CDR2 YNNKEL (reference sequence). V shed 3 bases and J shed 0 bases, with 11 bases lying between them. This CDR3 reads CASSHFGQTNTGELFF. As DNA, the CDR3 is TGTGCCAGCAGCCATTTCGGACAGACGAACACCGGGGAGCTGTTTTTT.

This sequence joins TRBV7-2 and TRBJ2-5; 8 bases align to TRBD1. There are 17 residues in the CDR3. Germline V gene sequence: CDR1 SGHTA, CDR2 FQGNSA. V lost 1 base and J lost 5; bases outside the gene matches: 12. The CDR3 coding sequence is TGTGCCAGCAGCTTAGGTAGAATCGGCAGGGGGCTGGAGACCCAGTACTTC. Protein: CASSLGRIGRGLETQYF.

This chain connects TRBV12-5 to TRBJ2-3; 9 bases fit TRBD2. CDR1 and CDR2 (germline): LGHNT, FRNRAP. The V gene end was trimmed by 3 bases and the J gene end by 0 bases; junction bases not matched to a gene: 10. There are 18 residues in the CDR3. CDR3 loop: CASGLGGRASRSTDTQYF. The CDR3 coding sequence is TGTGCTAGTGGTTTAGGCGGGAGGGCTAGTCGGAGCACAGATACGCAGTATTTT.

In its sample, this clone was seen once. This rearrangement joins TRBV19 to TRBJ2-7; D unclear. This CDR3 is built from 13 residues. V gave up 5 bases and J gave up 1 base, with 9 bases separating them. Per germline, CDR1 LNHDA and CDR2 SQIVND (reference sequence). The CDR3 loop is CASSPRGSYEQYF. CDR3 sequence (DNA): TGTGCCAGTAGTCCCCGAGGTTCCTACGAGCAGTACTTC.

The chain recombines TRBV27 with TRBJ2-7; 7 nucleotides match TRBD1. V trimming: 5 bases; J trimming: 10 bases; junction bases outside the gene matches: 23. The CDR3 is made up of 17 amino acids. The germline V gene encodes CDR1 MNHEY and CDR2 SMNVEV (reference sequence). The chain's CDR3 is CASSRLTGRTGAAEQYF. The DNA for the CDR3 is TGTGCCAGCAGTAGGCTGACAGGGAGAACTGGGGCGGCAGAACAGTACTTC.

V gene TRBV6-5 combines with J gene TRBJ1-1; D is undetermined. CDR1 is MNHEY and CDR2 is SVGAGI in the germline V gene. V was clipped by 9 bases and J by 0 bases, with 17 bases between them. The CDR3 is 15 residues long. As DNA, the CDR3 is TGTGCCAGTAAGCAGGCAGTTGGGGTGAACACTGAAGCTTTCTTT. Translated: CASKQAVGVNTEAFF.

This clone was found once. This chain links TRBV28 with TRBJ1-1; weak D call: TRBD1 (6 bases). This CDR3 comprises 15 residues. With 8 bases removed from V and 0 bases from J, the gap between germline ends came to 16 bases. CDR1 is MDHEN, CDR2 SYDVKM, per germline. The CDR3 reads CASGRGVSMNTEAFF. The DNA for the CDR3 is TGTGCCAGCGGGAGGGGGGTATCAATGAACACTGAAGCTTTCTTT.

The CDR3 DNA reads TGTGCCAGCAGCCCGAGTCCAGGGGGCCACTTTAATGAAAAACTGTTTTTT. It codes for CASSPSPGGHFNEKLFF. The J gene is TRBJ1-4, the V gene TRBV9; the match to TRBD1 covers 8 bases. The CDR3 length is 17 residues. The germline V gene encodes CDR1 SGDLS and CDR2 YYNGEE. J was trimmed by 4 bases and V by 4 bases; bases with no gene match: 12.

V gene TRBV7-2 combines with J gene TRBJ2-3; D could derive from TRBD1 or TRBD2 (5 bases each). The V and J ends lost 5 bases and 12 bases respectively, with 12 bases between them. There are 11 residues in the CDR3. Germline CDR1 SGHTA, CDR2 FQGNSA. The CDR3 region is CASSTRDPQYF. The CDR3 DNA reads as TGTGCCAGCAGCACCCGGGACCCACAGTATTTT.

The rearrangement uses TRBV14 and TRBJ1-4; D is ambiguous. Germline-derived CDR1 and CDR2 are SGHDN and FVKESK. The V and J ends lost 0 bases and 5 bases respectively, with 10 bases between them. The CDR3 covers 15 residues. The CDR3 loop is CASSQEGLANEKLFF. CDR3 sequence (DNA): TGTGCCAGCAGCCAAGAAGGATTGGCGAATGAAAAACTGTTTTTT.

This rearrangement joins TRBV6-5 to TRBJ1-1; D not resolved. The CDR3 runs to 14 residues. Germline V gene data show CDR1 as MNHEY and CDR2 as SVGAGI. Trimming cost V 6 bases and J 1 base, with 12 bases left between them. CDR3 nucleotide sequence: TGTGCCAGCAGGGACTGGGTTTCGAACACTGAAGCTTTCTTT. Protein: CASRDWVSNTEAFF.

This sequence joins TRBV5-6 and TRBJ2-1, with 8 bases lining up with TRBD2. Germline CDR1 SGHDT, CDR2 YYEEEE. The trim removed 3 bases at V and 4 bases at J, leaving 9 bases unmatched. The CDR3 totals 16 residues. The CDR3 nucleotides read TGTGCCAGCAGCTCCCCCCTAGCGGGTCTTTACAATGAGCAGTTCTTC. This gives the protein CASSSPLAGLYNEQFF.

The chain links TRBV30 to TRBJ1-5; a weak D match, TRBD1 (6 bases). The CDR3 contains 17 residues. Germline CDR1 GTSNPN, CDR2 SVGIG (reference sequence). The ends were cut back, 2 bases at V and 0 bases at J, with 17 bases in the middle. For the CDR3, the DNA is TGTGCCTGGAGTATAAGGGGAGGACAGTTTAGCAATCAGCCCCAGCATTTT. Encoded protein: CAWSIRGGQFSNQPQHF.